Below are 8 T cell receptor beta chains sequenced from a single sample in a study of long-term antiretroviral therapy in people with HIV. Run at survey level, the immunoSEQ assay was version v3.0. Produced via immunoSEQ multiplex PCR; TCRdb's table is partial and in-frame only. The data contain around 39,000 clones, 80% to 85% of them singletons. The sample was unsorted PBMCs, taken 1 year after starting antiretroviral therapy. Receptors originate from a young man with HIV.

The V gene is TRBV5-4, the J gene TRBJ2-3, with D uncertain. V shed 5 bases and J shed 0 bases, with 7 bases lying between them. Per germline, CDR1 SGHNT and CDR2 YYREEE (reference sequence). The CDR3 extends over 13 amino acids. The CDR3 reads CASRQPSTDTQYF. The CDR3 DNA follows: TGTGCCAGCAGACAGCCGAGCACAGATACGCAGTATTTT.

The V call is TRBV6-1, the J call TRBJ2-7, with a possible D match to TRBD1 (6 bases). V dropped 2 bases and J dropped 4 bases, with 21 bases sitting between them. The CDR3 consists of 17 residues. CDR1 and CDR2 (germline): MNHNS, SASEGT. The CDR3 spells CASSELDSSFSTYEQYF. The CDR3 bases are TGTGCCAGCAGTGAATTGGACAGCTCCTTTTCCACTTACGAGCAGTACTTC.

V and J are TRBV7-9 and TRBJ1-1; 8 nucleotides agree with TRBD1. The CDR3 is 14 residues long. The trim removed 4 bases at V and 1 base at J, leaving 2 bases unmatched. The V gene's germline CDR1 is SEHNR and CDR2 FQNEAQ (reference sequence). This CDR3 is CASSSTGANTEAFF. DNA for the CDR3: TGTGCCAGCAGCTCGACAGGGGCGAACACTGAAGCTTTCTTT.

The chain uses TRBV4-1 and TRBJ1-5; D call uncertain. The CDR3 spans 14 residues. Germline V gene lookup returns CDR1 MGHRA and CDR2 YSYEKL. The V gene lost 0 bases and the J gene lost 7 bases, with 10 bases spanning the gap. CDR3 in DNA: TGCGCCAGCAGCCAAGAAGGAGCAGAACAGCCCCAGCATTTT. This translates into CASSQEGAEQPQHF.

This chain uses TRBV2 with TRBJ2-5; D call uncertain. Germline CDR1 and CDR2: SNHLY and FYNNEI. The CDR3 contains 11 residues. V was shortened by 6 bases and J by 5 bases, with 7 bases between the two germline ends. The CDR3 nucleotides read TGTGCCAGCAGGCTAGGGGAGACCCAGTACTTC. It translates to CASRLGETQYF.

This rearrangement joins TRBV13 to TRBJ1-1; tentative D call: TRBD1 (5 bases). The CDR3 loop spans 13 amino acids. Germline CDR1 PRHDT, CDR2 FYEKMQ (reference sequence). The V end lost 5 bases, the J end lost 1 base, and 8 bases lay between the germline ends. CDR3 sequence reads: CASSPQGNTEAFF. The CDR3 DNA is TGTGCCAGCAGCCCCCAGGGGAACACTGAAGCTTTCTTT.

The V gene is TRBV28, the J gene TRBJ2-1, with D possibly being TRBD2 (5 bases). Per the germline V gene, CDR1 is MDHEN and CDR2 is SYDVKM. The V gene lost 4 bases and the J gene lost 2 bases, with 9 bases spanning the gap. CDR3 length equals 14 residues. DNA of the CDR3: TGTGCCAGCAGTTCCGGAGGCGCCTACAATGAGCAGTTCTTC. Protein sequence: CASSSGGAYNEQFF.

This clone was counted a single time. The CDR3 sequence: CASSPLLYEQYF. CDR3 sequence (DNA): TGTGCCAGCAGCCCTCTTCTCTACGAGCAGTACTTC. The J gene is TRBJ2-7, the V gene TRBV5-8; D not certain. This CDR3 has 12 residues. V lost 4 bases, J lost 3 bases, and 8 bases lay in between. Germline V gene sequence: CDR1 SGHTS, CDR2 YDEGEE.